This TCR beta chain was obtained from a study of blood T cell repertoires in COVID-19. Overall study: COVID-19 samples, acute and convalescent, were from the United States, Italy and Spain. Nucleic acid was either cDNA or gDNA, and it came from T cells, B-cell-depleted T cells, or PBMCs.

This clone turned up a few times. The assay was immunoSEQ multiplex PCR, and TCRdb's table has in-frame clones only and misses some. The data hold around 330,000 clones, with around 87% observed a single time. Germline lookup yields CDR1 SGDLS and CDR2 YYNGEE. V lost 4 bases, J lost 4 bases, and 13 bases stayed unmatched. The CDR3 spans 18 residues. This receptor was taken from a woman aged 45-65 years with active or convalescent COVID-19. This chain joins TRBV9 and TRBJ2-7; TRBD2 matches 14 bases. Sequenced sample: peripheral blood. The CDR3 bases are TGTGCCAGCAGCCCGAGGCCGCCGGGACTAGCGGGAGAATACGAGCAGTACTTC. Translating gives CASSPRPPGLAGEYEQYF.